The rows below give T cell receptor beta chains drawn from one sample of a study of cytomegalovirus exposure and HLA in healthy donors. Clones were read by immunoSEQ multiplex PCR, and TCRdb kept only the in-frame ones, dropping some. The data hold under 90,000 clones, with about 80% observed a single time. Material: PBMCs. All receptors come from a man between 35 and 55 years old in good health and CMV-seronegative. The CDR3 runs from the conserved cysteine through the conserved F or W. D genes are given only for firm matches. Size is omitted from some rows. Given values are once, few, many or a class for expanded clones.

size | D | J | V | DNA | CDR3
. | TRBD1 | TRBJ1-2 | TRBV29-1 | TGCAGCGTTGAAAAGCAGGGGGCAGGAGGCTACACCTTC | CSVEKQGAGGYTF
. | TRBD1 | TRBJ1-3 | TRBV5-6 | TGTGCCAGCAGCTCCCTGGACAGGGACTCTGGAAACACCATATATTTT | CASSSLDRDSGNTIYF
. | TRBD2 | TRBJ2-7 | TRBV6-5 | TGTGCCAGCAGTTACTCGACTAGCGGGTCTTACGAGCAGTACTTC | CASSYSTSGSYEQYF
. | . | TRBJ2-7 | TRBV11-2 | TGTGCCAGCAGCTTACCCGGCGAGCGCGGGACCTCCTACGAGCAGTACTTC | CASSLPGERGTSYEQYF
. | TRBD2 | TRBJ2-1 | TRBV2 | TGTGCCAGCAGTGAAGGTCTAGCGGGGAACGAGCAGTTCTTC | CASSEGLAGNEQFF
. | . | TRBJ1-2 | TRBV7-9 | TGTGCCAGCAGCACCAGTACATCGGACAGAGGCTACACCTTC | CASSTSTSDRGYTF
. | . | TRBJ1-2 | TRBV23-1 | TGCGCCAGCAGTCAATCGCACCACCACGGCGGCTATGGCTACACCTTC | CASSQSHHHGGYGYTF
. | . | TRBJ2-7 | TRBV7-6 | TGTGCCAGCAGCTTAGCGGAGGGGGCTTCCTACGAGCAGTACTTC | CASSLAEGASYEQYF
. | . | TRBJ1-4 | TRBV6-6 | TGTGCCAGCAGTTCCGGGGGGTTTGAAAAACTGTTTTTT | CASSSGGFEKLFF
. | TRBD1 | TRBJ2-7 | TRBV29-1 | TGCAGCGTTGCGAGGACAGGGGGGGCCTACGAGCAGTACTTC | CSVARTGGAYEQYF
. | TRBD1 | TRBJ1-2 | TRBV6-6 | TGTGCCAGCAATCCTCGACAGGGGTCGACCTATGGCTACACCTTC | CASNPRQGSTYGYTF
once | TRBD1 | TRBJ1-5 | TRBV2 | TGTGCCAGCAGGGGGGACAGGGAGCATCAGCCCCAGCATTTT | CASRGDREHQPQHF
once | . | TRBJ2-2 | TRBV7-2 | TGTGCCAGCAGCCCCCTCGGCGGGGGCAGAGTCACCGGGGAGCTGTTTTTT | CASSPLGGGRVTGELFF
once | . | TRBJ1-4 | TRBV11-2 | TGTGCCAGCAGCGGCCCGAACTACTCCCCGATGAAAAAACTGTTTTTT | CASSGPNYSPMKKLFF
. | TRBD1 | TRBJ2-1 | TRBV19 | TGTGCCAGTAGTATATTGGACAGGTCGAGTGAGCAGTTCTTC | CASSILDRSSEQFF
. | TRBD1 | TRBJ2-5 | TRBV7-2 | TGTGCCAGCAGTTGGTACAGGGGAGTAGGAGAGACCCAGTACTTC | CASSWYRGVGETQYF
. | TRBD2 | TRBJ2-1 | TRBV6-1 | TGTGCCAGCAGTGACCCGAAGCGGGGGGTTACCTACAATGAGCAGTTCTTC | CASSDPKRGVTYNEQFF
. | . | TRBJ2-5 | TRBV5-6 | TGTGCCAGCAGCTTAGGACAGCCGCTTGGGACCCAGTACTTC | CASSLGQPLGTQYF
. | . | TRBJ1-3 | TRBV5-1 | TGCGCCAGCAGCTTACCTACAGGTCCTGGAAACACCATATATTTT | CASSLPTGPGNTIYF
. | . | TRBJ1-1 | TRBV28 | TGTGCCAGCAGTTTCTACACTGAAGCTTTCTTT | CASSFYTEAFF
. | . | TRBJ2-2 | TRBV28 | TGTGCCAGCAGTTTATTCGGCAGGTCCGCCGGGGAGCTGTTTTTT | CASSLFGRSAGELFF
once | . | TRBJ1-5 | TRBV19 | TGTGCCAGTGGGTGGTTAAAAGGGCGGTCGGGGAGCAATCAGCCCCAGCATTTT | CASGWLKGRSGSNQPQHF
once | . | TRBJ1-6 | TRBV30 | TGTGCCTGGAGTGGTTTCAGGGGCACCTATAATTCACCCCTCCACTTT | CAWSGFRGTYNSPLHF
. | . | TRBJ1-1 | TRBV30 | TGTGCCTGGGAGGGGGGGTACACTGAAGCTTTCTTT | CAWEGGYTEAFF